The sequence of this TCR beta chain was determined in a study of T-cell memory formation after mild COVID-19. Whole-study context: Clusters were largely donor specific.

In its sample, this clonotype was seen a few times. The CDR3 is 15 amino acids. Trimming pared 0 bases from V and 0 bases from J, leaving 6 bases between. The germline gives CDR1 LGHNA, CDR2 YSLEER. In TCRdb, the 5' RACE reads were re-called with MiXCR into one record per CDR3 protein. Counted here are more than 350,000 distinct CDR3 sequences, 16% occurring once; the ten biggest clones make up around a fifth. The sequence derives from a man between 18 and 29 years old who had mild COVID-19 (a few samples of this study predate the infection). Cell type and time point are not known. The sample taken for sequencing was PBMCs or a T cell subset sorted from them (not recorded which). V and J are TRBV4-3 and TRBJ1-3; D is unclear. Here the CDR3 DNA reads TGCGCCAGCAGCCAAGACTCGGACTCTGGAAACACCATATATTTT. Amino acids: CASSQDSDSGNTIYF.